Listed below are T cell receptor beta chains from one sample, sequenced in a study of Ad26.COV2.S vaccination and SARS-CoV-2 variants. TCRdb's copy holds only in-frame clones and misses some; the assay was immunoSEQ multiplex PCR. The sample holds a few hundred thousand clones, 85% to 90% seen once. The material sequenced was peripheral blood, taken in a trial of Ad26.COV2.S vaccine versus placebo. The receptors were gathered from a person aged 18-65 years who received the Ad26.COV2.S COVID-19 vaccine or a placebo. Both conserved end residues are part of each CDR3. A D gene is named only where the DNA matches it firmly. Not every row has a clone size; where given, it reads once, few, many or a size class.

clone_size	v_call	j_call	d_call	cdr3_nt	cdr3_aa
.	TRBV11-3	TRBJ2-1	.	TGTGCCAGCAGCTCCTCGGGACTCTCCAATGAGCAGTTCTTC	CASSSSGLSNEQFF
.	TRBV4-3	TRBJ2-7	.	TGCGCCAGCAGCCAAGAATTGGTAGGGAACTCCTACGAGCAGTACTTC	CASSQELVGNSYEQYF
once	TRBV9	TRBJ2-3	.	TGTGCCAGCAGCGAGCCCCGTGTTGATACGCAGTATTTT	CASSEPRVDTQYF
.	TRBV7-2	TRBJ2-3	.	TGTGCCAGCAGATATGGGGGGTCCACAGATACGCAGTATTTT	CASRYGGSTDTQYF
.	TRBV7-9	TRBJ1-1	.	TGTGCCAGCAGCTCCGATCCTACCCCCGCTTTCTTT	CASSSDPTPAFF
once	TRBV6-1	TRBJ1-1	.	TGTGCCAGCAGTGAGGGGACGGTGGGTGAAGCTTTCTTT	CASSEGTVGEAFF
.	TRBV12-2	TRBJ1-1	.	TGTGCAAGTCGCTCGCCCGCGGGTGAGGGCACTGAAGCTTTCTTT	CASRSPAGEGTEAFF
.	TRBV7-2	TRBJ2-6	.	TGTGCCAGCAGCCCAACCCCGCTCTTGGCCGGGGCCAACGTCCTGACTTTC	CASSPTPLLAGANVLTF
.	TRBV28	TRBJ2-2	.	TGTGCCAGCAGTCCAATGGGTCCCACCGGGGAGCTGTTTTTT	CASSPMGPTGELFF
few	TRBV5-6	TRBJ2-1	TRBD2	TGTGCCAGCAGCCCGGCCCAGCGGGGGAGTGGGAATGAGCAGTTCTTC	CASSPAQRGSGNEQFF
.	TRBV6-2/TRBV6-3	TRBJ1-2	.	TGTGCCAGCAGTCCCCCCGGGACGGGATGGGGAGGCTACACCTTC	CASSPPGTGWGGYTF
.	TRBV14	TRBJ1-2	.	TGTGCCAGCAGCATAGCCGGGCCTGGCTACACCTTC	CASSIAGPGYTF
.	TRBV11-3	TRBJ1-2	.	TGTGCCTCGGGGAAGGACAACCTCTATGGCTACACCTTC	CASGKDNLYGYTF
.	TRBV7-2	TRBJ2-1	TRBD2	TGTGCCAGCAGCTTAGACAGCGGGAGCTCCTACAATGAGCAGTTCTTC	CASSLDSGSSYNEQFF
.	TRBV3-1/TRBV3-2	TRBJ2-1	TRBD2	TGTGCCAGCAGCAGTACTAGCGGCTACAATGAGCAGTTCTTC	CASSSTSGYNEQFF
.	TRBV10-3	TRBJ2-2	.	TGTGCCATCAGTGAGTCGACGTGGGTTCCCGGGGAGCTGTTTTTT	CAISESTWVPGELFF
.	TRBV6-2/TRBV6-3	TRBJ1-2	.	TGTGCCAGCAGTTCTGTTCGCCGGGACACCGACTATGGCTACACCTTC	CASSSVRRDTDYGYTF
once	TRBV11-2	TRBJ1-1	.	TGTGCCAGCAGCTTAAGGGTGTCCGAGTCAGCTTTCTTT	CASSLRVSESAFF
.	TRBV7-2	TRBJ1-4	.	TGTGCCAGCAGCACCACACAGGGAGCAACTAATGAAAAACTGTTTTTT	CASSTTQGATNEKLFF
.	TRBV18	TRBJ1-2	.	TGTGCCAGCTCAGAGACCCCATTAAATGGCTACACCTTC	CASSETPLNGYTF
.	TRBV2	TRBJ2-1	TRBD1	TGTGCCAGCGTTGGGCCCGGGACAGGGTACAATGAGCAGTTCTTC	CASVGPGTGYNEQFF
.	TRBV5-6	TRBJ2-3	TRBD2	TGTGCCAGCAGCTTGGAAGCTAGCGGGCTTAGCACAGATACGCAGTATTTT	CASSLEASGLSTDTQYF
.	TRBV6-5	TRBJ1-2	.	TGTGCCAGCGAGGGTATTGGCTATGGCTACACCTTC	CASEGIGYGYTF
few	TRBV4-1	TRBJ2-5	.	TGCGCCAGCAGCCGCCGACCAGACCCGGGACTTATGCAAGAGACCCAGTACTTC	CASSRRPDPGLMQETQYF
.	TRBV7-9	TRBJ1-1	.	TGTGCCAGCAGCTTAGTGAACAGGGACTCTGAAGCTTTCTTT	CASSLVNRDSEAFF
.	TRBV6-5	TRBJ1-2	.	TGTGCCAGCAGCCCGGGTTCTAACTATGGCTACACCTTC	CASSPGSNYGYTF
.	TRBV10-1	TRBJ1-1	.	TGCGCCTCCCCGGGGGAAGCTTTCTTT	CASPGEAFF
.	TRBV9	TRBJ1-4	.	TGTGCCAGCAGCGTAAACGGCGGTGAGGAAAAACTGTTTTTT	CASSVNGGEEKLFF
.	TRBV7-9	TRBJ1-3	.	TGTGCCAGCAGCCTCGGTTCAGGGGCGGGAAACACCATATATTTT	CASSLGSGAGNTIYF
once	TRBV2	TRBJ2-1	.	TGTGCCAGCACTATAGGAGGAAATGAGCAGTTCTTC	CASTIGGNEQFF
.	TRBV11-3	TRBJ2-5	.	TGTGCCAGCAGCTTATCAGCCGGGGAGACCCAGTACTTC	CASSLSAGETQYF
once	TRBV3-1/TRBV3-2	TRBJ2-1	.	TGTGCCAGCAGCCAAAGTCATGAGCAGTTCTTC	CASSQSHEQFF
.	TRBV18	TRBJ2-5	TRBD2	TGTGCCAGCTCACCACGACTAGCGGGGGGGACGACCCAGTACTTC	CASSPRLAGGTTQYF
.	TRBV4-2	TRBJ2-1	TRBD2	TGTGCCAGCAGCCCCCTAGCGGTCAATGAGCAGTTCTTC	CASSPLAVNEQFF
.	TRBV18	TRBJ1-1	TRBD1	TGTGCCAGCTCACCAAACGGACAGGTTGCCGAACTCTTT	CASSPNGQVAELF
once	TRBV6-2/TRBV6-3	TRBJ1-5	TRBD1	TGTGCCAGCAGCTCTGGACAGGGCGGCAATCAGCCCCAGCATTTT	CASSSGQGGNQPQHF
few	TRBV7-9	TRBJ2-5	.	TGTGCCAGCAGCTCGATAGAGACCCAGTACTTC	CASSSIETQYF
.	TRBV19	TRBJ2-5	.	TGTGCCAGTAGTATCGGTCGAAGTCAAGAGACCCAGTACTTC	CASSIGRSQETQYF
.	TRBV5-5	TRBJ1-2	.	TGTGCCAGCAACCAGGGCTATTTTGGCTACACCTTC	CASNQGYFGYTF
.	TRBV7-8	TRBJ1-2	.	TGTGCCAGCAGCGGACCCTTCCAGGGACCGAGAGCTAACTATGGCTACACCTTC	CASSGPFQGPRANYGYTF
.	TRBV11-2	TRBJ2-1	.	TGTGCCAGCAGCCTGGGCGGACTAAACTACAATGAGCAGTTCTTC	CASSLGGLNYNEQFF
.	TRBV30	TRBJ1-6	.	TGTGCCTGGAGTGATACAGGGACCCTCCACTTT	CAWSDTGTLHF
.	TRBV3-1/TRBV3-2	TRBJ2-2	.	TGTGCCAGCAGCCAATCCGGGAACACCGGGGAGCTGTTTTTT	CASSQSGNTGELFF
.	TRBV9	TRBJ2-5	TRBD2	TGTGCCAGCAGCGTCACCGGGAGGGAGACCCAGTACTTC	CASSVTGRETQYF